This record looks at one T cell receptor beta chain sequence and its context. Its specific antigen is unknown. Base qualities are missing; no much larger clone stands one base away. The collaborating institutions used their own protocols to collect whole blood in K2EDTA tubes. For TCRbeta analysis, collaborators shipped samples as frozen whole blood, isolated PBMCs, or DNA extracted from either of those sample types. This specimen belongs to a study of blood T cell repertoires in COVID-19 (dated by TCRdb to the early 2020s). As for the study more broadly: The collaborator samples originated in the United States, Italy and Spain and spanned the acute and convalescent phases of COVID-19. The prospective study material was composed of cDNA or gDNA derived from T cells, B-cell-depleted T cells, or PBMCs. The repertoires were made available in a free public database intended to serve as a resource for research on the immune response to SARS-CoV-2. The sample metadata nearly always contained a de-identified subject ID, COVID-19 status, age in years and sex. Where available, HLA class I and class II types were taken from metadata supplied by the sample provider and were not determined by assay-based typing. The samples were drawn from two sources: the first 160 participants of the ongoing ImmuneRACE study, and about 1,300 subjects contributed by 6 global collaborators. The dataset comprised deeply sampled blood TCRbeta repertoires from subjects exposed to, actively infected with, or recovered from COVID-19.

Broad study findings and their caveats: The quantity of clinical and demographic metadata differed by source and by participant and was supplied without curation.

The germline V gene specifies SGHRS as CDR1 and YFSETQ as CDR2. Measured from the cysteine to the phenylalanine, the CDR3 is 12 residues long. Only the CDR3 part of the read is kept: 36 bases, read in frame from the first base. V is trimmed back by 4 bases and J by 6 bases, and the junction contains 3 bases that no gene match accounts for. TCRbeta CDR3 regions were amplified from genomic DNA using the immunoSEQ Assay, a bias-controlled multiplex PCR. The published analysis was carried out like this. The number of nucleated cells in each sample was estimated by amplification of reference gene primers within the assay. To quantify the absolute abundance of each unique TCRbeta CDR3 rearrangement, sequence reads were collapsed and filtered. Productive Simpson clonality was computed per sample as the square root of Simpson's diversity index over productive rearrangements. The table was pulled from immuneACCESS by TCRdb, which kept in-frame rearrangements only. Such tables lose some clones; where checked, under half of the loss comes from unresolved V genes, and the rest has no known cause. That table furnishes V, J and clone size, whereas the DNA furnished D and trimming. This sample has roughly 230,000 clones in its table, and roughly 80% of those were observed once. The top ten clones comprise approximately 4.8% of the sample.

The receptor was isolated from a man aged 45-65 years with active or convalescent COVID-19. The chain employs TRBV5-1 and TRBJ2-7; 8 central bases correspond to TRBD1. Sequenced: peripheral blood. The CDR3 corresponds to CASSPGQGEQYF. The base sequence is TGCGCCAGCAGCCCTGGACAGGGCGAGCAGTACTTC.